This is a list of T cell receptor beta chains from one sample in a study of blood T cell repertoires in COVID-19. Clones were read by immunoSEQ multiplex PCR, and TCRdb kept only the in-frame ones, dropping some. The sample records under 250,000 clones, around 82% being singletons. Sequencing was performed on peripheral blood. The receptors were gathered from a human donor in a cohort sampled during active COVID-19. CDR3s include the opening cysteine and the closing phenylalanine or tryptophan. D genes are given only for firm matches. Where a row states a size, it is once, few, many or the class of an expanded clone; other rows omit it.

D	V	size	J	CDR3	DNA
.	TRBV12-3/TRBV12-4	.	TRBJ1-1	CASSHSAREAFF	TGTGCCAGCAGCCACTCTGCCCGGGAAGCTTTCTTT
.	TRBV27	.	TRBJ2-5	CASSLSWGLGETQYF	TGTGCCAGCAGTTTATCGTGGGGGCTGGGGGAGACCCAGTACTTC
TRBD1	TRBV2	.	TRBJ2-7	CASSARTGRSYEQYF	TGTGCCAGCAGTGCCAGGACAGGAAGGTCCTACGAGCAGTACTTC
TRBD2	TRBV2	.	TRBJ2-7	CASTPLGGTSGIYEQYF	TGTGCCAGCACTCCCCTGGGGGGGACTAGCGGAATCTACGAGCAGTACTTC
TRBD1	TRBV19	.	TRBJ1-5	CASSIRQGAGNQPQHF	TGTGCCAGTAGTATACGACAGGGGGCTGGAAATCAGCCCCAGCATTTT
TRBD1	TRBV19	once	TRBJ2-3	CASSIGQGANTQYF	TGTGCCAGTAGTATAGGCCAGGGGGCCAATACGCAGTATTTT
.	TRBV7-9	once	TRBJ2-1	CASSLRLGANEQFF	TGTGCCAGCAGCTTAAGACTAGGTGCCAATGAGCAGTTCTTC
TRBD1	TRBV28	once	TRBJ1-6	CASSLFTGVNSPLHF	TGTGCCAGCAGTTTATTTACAGGGGTAAATTCACCCCTCCACTTT
.	TRBV12-5	.	TRBJ1-3	CASGLGNTIYF	TGTGCTAGTGGTCTAGGAAACACCATATATTTT
.	TRBV9	.	TRBJ1-3	CASSVTPRRSGNTIYF	TGTGCCAGCAGCGTAACCCCCAGGCGCTCTGGAAACACCATATATTTT
.	TRBV6-4	.	TRBJ2-1	CASSDSREASRGFF	TGTGCCAGCAGTGACTCTCGGGAAGCTAGCCGCGGTTTCTTC
TRBD1	TRBV7-2	.	TRBJ1-1	CASSSTGEAFF	TGTGCCAGCAGCTCGACAGGGGAAGCTTTCTTT
TRBD2	TRBV4-2	once	TRBJ2-3	CASSQQWLAGGPPTDTQYF	TGTGCCAGCAGCCAACAATGGTTAGCGGGAGGGCCCCCCACAGATACGCAGTATTTT
TRBD2	TRBV5-1	.	TRBJ2-3	CASSLERGGPSSTDTQYF	TGCGCCAGCAGCTTGGAGCGGGGGGGCCCCTCTAGCACAGATACGCAGTATTTT
.	TRBV5-3	.	TRBJ1-2	CARSHPGNYGYTF	TGTGCCAGAAGTCACCCAGGGAACTATGGCTACACCTTC
.	TRBV30	.	TRBJ1-2	CAWSVAWGHGYTF	TGTGCCTGGAGTGTCGCCTGGGGCCATGGCTACACCTTC
TRBD1	TRBV4-1	once	TRBJ1-3	CASSQGTGRNTIYF	TGCGCCAGCAGCCAAGGGACAGGGAGAAACACCATATATTTT
.	TRBV4-1	.	TRBJ2-2	CASSLGTSNTGELFF	TGCGCCAGCAGCCTCGGGACTTCTAACACCGGGGAGCTGTTTTTT
.	TRBV5-6	.	TRBJ1-4	CASSLYQGNEKLFF	TGTGCCAGCAGCTTGTACCAGGGTAATGAAAAACTGTTTTTT
.	TRBV10-3	.	TRBJ2-5	CAISQGRETQYF	TGTGCCATCAGCCAGGGCCGGGAGACCCAGTACTTC
.	TRBV27	.	TRBJ1-1	CASSPLLGARSEAFF	TGTGCCAGCAGTCCCTTGCTGGGGGCCCGGTCTGAAGCTTTCTTT
.	TRBV27	few	TRBJ1-6	CASSLWSRGSPLHF	TGTGCCAGCAGTTTATGGTCCCGGGGTTCACCCCTCCACTTT
TRBD1	TRBV27	.	TRBJ2-7	CASSLLVPVFTGQGHEQYF	TGTGCCAGCAGTTTATTGGTTCCGGTTTTTACGGGACAGGGACACGAGCAGTACTTC
TRBD2	TRBV7-2	.	TRBJ2-5	CASTFSSGVPPETQYF	TGTGCCAGCACCTTCTCTAGCGGGGTACCACCAGAGACCCAGTACTTC
.	TRBV25-1	.	TRBJ1-6	CASSETGGNSPLHF	TGTGCCAGCAGTGAGACAGGAGGTAATTCACCCCTCCACTTT
TRBD2	TRBV4-2	few	TRBJ2-7	CASSPLLRTSYEQYF	TGTGCCAGCAGCCCGCTTCTAAGGACTAGCTACGAGCAGTACTTC
.	TRBV5-6	.	TRBJ2-2	CASSRQGTAGTGELFF	TGTGCCAGCAGCCGCCAGGGTACCGCAGGCACCGGGGAGCTGTTTTTT
TRBD2	TRBV28	.	TRBJ2-2	CASSLGGALGELFF	TGTGCCAGCAGCCTCGGGGGGGCCCTCGGGGAGCTGTTTTTT
TRBD2	TRBV20-1	.	TRBJ2-7	CSASRLAGGEYEQYF	TGCAGTGCTAGTCGACTAGCGGGAGGGGAGTACGAGCAGTACTTC
.	TRBV7-9	.	TRBJ1-5	CASSPGTSSRPQHF	TGTGCCAGCAGCCCTGGGACAAGTTCGCGGCCCCAGCATTTT
.	TRBV29-1	once	TRBJ2-3	CSASGGRGMTDTQYF	TGCAGCGCCTCCGGAGGCAGGGGAATGACGGATACGCAGTATTTT
TRBD1	TRBV28	.	TRBJ1-1	CASSPRQGGTEAFF	TGTGCCAGCAGCCCAAGACAGGGGGGCACTGAAGCTTTCTTT
.	TRBV18	.	TRBJ1-2	CASSPPGGLPDTF	TGTGCCAGCTCACCACCGGGGGGGCTCCCAGACACCTTC
TRBD2	TRBV5-1	once	TRBJ2-7	CASSEGTSGAYEQYF	TGCGCCAGCAGCGAAGGGACTAGCGGTGCGTACGAGCAGTACTTC
.	TRBV5-1	.	TRBJ1-5	CASSLVGQEVQPQHF	TGCGCCAGCAGCTTGGTAGGGCAGGAGGTTCAGCCCCAGCATTTT
TRBD1	TRBV5-1	.	TRBJ2-3	CASSLRTGGITDTQYF	TGCGCCAGCAGCCTACGGACAGGGGGTATCACAGATACGCAGTATTTT
.	TRBV6-5	.	TRBJ2-5	CASSYERGSWETQYF	TGTGCCAGCAGTTACGAACGGGGATCGTGGGAGACCCAGTACTTC
TRBD1	TRBV20-1	.	TRBJ2-1	CSATVRGPSFF	TGCAGTGCTACAGTTAGGGGGCCTTCGTTCTTC
.	TRBV6-5	once	TRBJ2-1	CASSGTDYNEQFF	TGTGCCAGCTCCGGGACTGACTACAATGAGCAGTTCTTC
TRBD2	TRBV27	few	TRBJ2-7	CASGAPAGGPTYEQYF	TGTGCCAGCGGAGCCCCGGCGGGAGGGCCGACCTACGAGCAGTACTTC
TRBD1	TRBV27	.	TRBJ1-5	CASSEGAPGGGQPQHF	TGTGCCAGCAGTGAGGGGGCCCCGGGAGGGGGTCAGCCCCAGCATTTT
TRBD2	TRBV25-1	.	TRBJ2-2	CASSEWRGGTGELFF	TGTGCCAGCAGTGAATGGCGGGGGGGTACCGGGGAGCTGTTTTTT
.	TRBV5-1	.	TRBJ1-1	CASSLTAMNTEAFF	TGCGCCAGCAGCTTAACAGCTATGAACACTGAAGCTTTCTTT
.	TRBV5-4	.	TRBJ2-1	CASSLGGGRGNEQFF	TGTGCCAGCAGCTTGGGTGGAGGGCGGGGCAATGAGCAGTTCTTC
TRBD1	TRBV25-1	few	TRBJ2-1	CASSRDRARNEQFF	TGTGCCAGCAGCCGGGACAGGGCTAGGAATGAGCAGTTCTTC
.	TRBV4-1	.	TRBJ1-1	CASSQGGRGDTEAFF	TGCGCCAGCAGCCAGGGGGGACGAGGGGACACTGAAGCTTTCTTT
.	TRBV21-1	.	TRBJ2-1	CASSSRDRAENEQFF	TGTGCCAGCAGCTCCCGGGACAGGGCTGAAAATGAGCAGTTCTTC